These 16 T cell receptor beta chains were all obtained from the same sample, sequenced in a study of cytomegalovirus exposure and HLA in healthy donors. Primers included in the PCR were 60 Vbeta and 13 Jbeta primers. The method was immunoSEQ multiplex PCR; TCRdb's version includes in-frame clones alone and lacks a portion of them. The sample holds 250,000 to 300,000 clones, around 90% seen once. The sample taken for sequencing was PBMCs. The receptors were gathered from a girl aged 2 to 10 in good health and CMV-seronegative.

CDR3 protein: CASTGLGSPTDTQYF. CDR3 in DNA: TGTGCCAGCACCGGACTAGGATCTCCCACGGATACGCAGTATTTT. This chain joins TRBV6-5 and TRBJ2-3; 7 nucleotides align to TRBD2. The CDR3 consists of 15 residues. Trimming at V came to 7 bases and at J to 6 bases, leaving 13 bases not matched to a gene. CDR1 and CDR2 (germline): MNHEY, SVGAGI.

The genes are TRBV5-6 and TRBJ2-1; unclear D gene. Between the trimmed V and J ends, which lost 3 bases and 0 bases, there was a span of 10 bases. CDR1 and CDR2 from the germline V gene are SGHDT and YYEEEE. CDR3 size: 15 residues. The CDR3 is CASSSTPSSYNEQFF. CDR3 DNA: TGTGCCAGCAGCTCGACTCCCTCCTCCTACAATGAGCAGTTCTTC.

The chain uses TRBV7-8 and TRBJ1-2; 10 bases align to TRBD1. Per the germline V gene, CDR1 is SGHVS and CDR2 is FQNEAQ. The CDR3 extends over 15 amino acids. V lost 5 bases to trimming and J lost 5 bases; unmatched junction nucleotides: 8. The CDR3: CASSMDRGAPYGYTF. CDR3 DNA sequence: TGTGCCAGCAGCATGGACAGGGGGGCTCCTTATGGCTACACCTTC.

This chain uses TRBV19 with TRBJ2-7, with D tentatively TRBD1 (5 bases). V lost 5 bases to trimming and J lost 2 bases, with 22 bases between them. CDR1 LNHDA and CDR2 SQIVND come from the germline V gene (reference sequence). There are 17 residues in the CDR3. The CDR3 loop reads CASSLSLGASQAYEQYF. As DNA, the CDR3 is TGTGCCAGTAGTCTCTCTTTAGGGGCCTCGCAGGCCTACGAGCAGTACTTC.

This clone was recorded only once. This sequence joins TRBV10-3 and TRBJ1-2, with D unclear. CDR3 length: 14 amino acids. Trimming cost V 4 bases and J 0 bases, with 9 bases left between them. Per the germline V gene, CDR1 is ENHRY and CDR2 is SYGVKD. The CDR3 loop reads CAISGSSSNYGYTF. The CDR3 DNA is TGTGCCATCAGTGGGAGTTCGTCTAACTATGGCTACACCTTC.

This chain links TRBV6-5 with TRBJ2-1; D gene ambiguous. CDR1 is MNHEY, CDR2 SVGAGI, per germline. The V and J ends lost 4 bases and 7 bases respectively, with 8 bases between them. This CDR3 is 12 amino acids long. As DNA, the CDR3 is TGTGCCAGCAGTTCACGGTGGAATGAGCAGTTCTTC. Amino acids: CASSSRWNEQFF.

The CDR3 DNA sequence: TGTGCCAGCAGCGTAGGCTCGGGTTTCATGAACACTGAAGCTTTCTTT. Amino acid sequence: CASSVGSGFMNTEAFF. The chain joins TRBV9 to TRBJ1-1; D call uncertain. With 0 bases removed from V and 0 bases from J, the gap between germline ends came to 12 bases. CDR1 is SGDLS, CDR2 YYNGEE, per germline. This CDR3 spans 16 amino acids.

The chain has TRBV7-8 and TRBJ2-1, with TRBD2 as a possible D gene (6 bases). The CDR3 has 17 residues. Trimming took off 6 bases at V and 2 bases at J, with 20 bases between the two ends. Germline CDR1 SGHVS, CDR2 FQNEAQ. In DNA form, the CDR3 reads TGTGCCAGCAGTCCATTTAGAGAACGGGAGACCTACAATGAGCAGTTCTTC. Its translation: CASSPFRERETYNEQFF.

The V call is TRBV6-5, the J call TRBJ2-5, with 7 bases identical to TRBD2. The CDR3 runs to 15 residues. Looked up from germline, CDR1 is MNHEY and CDR2 is SVGAGI. J lost 2 bases, V lost 2 bases, and 5 bases had no gene match. Here the CDR3 reads CASSYMASGQETQYF. CDR3 nucleotide sequence: TGTGCCAGCAGTTACATGGCTAGCGGACAAGAGACCCAGTACTTC.

The chain combines TRBV10-2 with TRBJ1-4, with D maybe TRBD1 (6 bases). CDR1 and CDR2 from the germline V gene are WSHSY and SAAADI. V lost 5 bases and J lost 6, with 25 bases in between. This CDR3 region has 18 residues. The CDR3 is CASSPLGGSSYIDEKLFF. CDR3 in DNA: TGCGCCAGCAGTCCCTTAGGGGGATCTAGTTATATTGATGAAAAACTGTTTTTT.

The V call is TRBV29-1, the J call TRBJ2-7; possible D gene TRBD2, 5 bases. The CDR3 extends over 13 amino acids. Trimming pared 5 bases from V and 5 bases from J, leaving 16 bases between. The germline V gene has CDR1 SQVTM and CDR2 ANQGSEA. This chain's CDR3 is CSVINGNSDEQYF. In nucleotides, the CDR3 is TGCAGCGTTATCAACGGGAATAGCGACGAGCAGTACTTC.

This rearrangement joins TRBV7-9 to TRBJ2-1; 12 bases line up with TRBD2. The CDR3 totals 17 residues. The germline CDR1 and CDR2 sequences are SEHNR and FQNEAQ (reference sequence). V gave up 1 base and J gave up 3 bases; unmatched junction bases: 4. Here the CDR3 DNA reads TGTGCCAGCAGCTTAGATCTGGGACTAGCGGGCTACAATGAGCAGTTCTTC. This translates into CASSLDLGLAGYNEQFF.

The chain is built from TRBV30 and TRBJ1-1; D may be TRBD1 (6 bases). Germline CDR1 reads GTSNPN; CDR2 reads SVGIG (reference sequence). V lost 0 bases and J 1 base, leaving 15 bases between the germline ends. The CDR3 runs 16 residues. This chain's CDR3 is CAWSVNMGHPNTEAFF. CDR3 DNA: TGTGCCTGGAGTGTGAATATGGGACACCCGAACACTGAAGCTTTCTTT.

V gene TRBV23-1 combines with J gene TRBJ2-5; D might be TRBD1 (6 bases). TRBV23-1 is an open reading frame, and its role is uncertain. V lost 4 bases and J lost 2, with 14 bases in between. The CDR3 spans 15 residues. In DNA, the CDR3 is TGCGCCAGCAGTCTGGGGGCCTATCGGCAAGAGACCCAGTACTTC. Translation: CASSLGAYRQETQYF.

The chain carries TRBV21-1 and TRBJ1-2; the table assigns TRBD1, which was not confirmed against the DNA. TRBV21-1 is classified as a pseudogene. This CDR3 has 18 amino acids. The CDR3 bases are TGTGCCAGCAGCAAAATGGTTTTGGGGACAGGGCTTAACTATGGCTACACCTTC. Translating gives CASSKMVLGTGLNYGYTF.

The rearrangement uses TRBV29-1 and TRBJ1-2; possible D gene TRBD1, 6 bases. V lost 4 bases and J lost 5, with 14 bases in between. The CDR3 sequence is 13 residues long. The V gene's germline CDR1 is SQVTM and CDR2 ANQGSEA. The CDR3 DNA reads as TGCAGCGTTGGGGGAGGGGGTTGGTATGGCTACACCTTC. Its protein product is CSVGGGGWYGYTF.